One TCR beta chain is described in this entry. Its specificity is not known. Germline is not matched at one junction end, which may reflect a read error. This sample is part of a study of neoadjuvant anti-PD-1 for oral cavity cancer. Study-wide background: Most patients had three to four biweekly doses of 3 mg/kg nivolumab before resection. Patients without progression got a fourth dose around day 43. Study-level points and caveats: With a few patients per group, TCR findings need larger cohorts. Post-nivolumab, blood T cell clonality was significantly elevated in non-responders.

Generated by immunoSEQ multiplex PCR, the TCRdb table keeps only in-frame clones and is missing some. The sample lists just over 65,000 clones, about 88% occurring once. As to time point: after neoadjuvant nivolumab, at surgical resection. The sequencing here drew on PBMCs, taken after nivolumab (anti-PD-1) treatment. The sequence came from a person aged 40 to 85 with oral cavity squamous cell carcinoma.

For the CDR3, the DNA is TGTGCTAGCAGCTTAGACTTGGGACTAGGGAACAATGAGCAGTTCTTC. This sequence encodes CASSLDLGLGNNEQFF. This chain links TRBV7-7 with TRBJ2-1, with 8 bases aligning to TRBD2. This CDR3 spans 16 amino acids. Germline V gives CDR1 SSHAT, CDR2 FNYEAQ (reference sequence).